One sample yielded the 11 T cell receptor beta chains listed below, sequenced in a study of immune evolution from preneoplasia to lung adenocarcinoma. The protocol was immunoSEQ multiplex PCR, while the TCRdb copy is restricted to in-frame clones and leaves out a portion. This repertoire shows thousands of clones, more than 75% found once; its top ten account for 7.9%. The sample taken for sequencing was FFPE adjacent normal lung tissue. These receptors came from a person aged 55-80 years with lung adenocarcinoma.

The genes are TRBV30 and TRBJ2-5, with TRBD1 matching over 8 bases. After removal of 3 bases from V and 5 bases from J, the junction contained 11 bases not matched to a gene. CDR1 is GTSNPN and CDR2 is SVGIG in the germline V gene (reference sequence). The CDR3 has 15 residues. CDR3 DNA sequence: TGTGCCTGGAGCCTAGGACAGGGTGGGAAGGAGACCCAGTACTTC. This gives the protein CAWSLGQGGKETQYF.

The chain combines TRBV9 with TRBJ2-1; TRBD2 matches at 10 bases. The V gene end was trimmed by 3 bases and the J gene end by 7 bases; junction bases not matched to a gene: 13. The CDR3 is made up of 17 amino acids. The germline gives CDR1 SGDLS, CDR2 YYNGEE. Here the CDR3 reads CASSAIPSSGRGNEQFF. DNA for the CDR3: TGTGCCAGCAGCGCAATCCCGTCTAGCGGGAGAGGGAATGAGCAGTTCTTC.

This chain links TRBV2 with TRBJ1-5; tentative D call: TRBD1 (5 bases). V shed 0 bases and J shed 7 bases, with 10 bases lying between them. The germline V gene encodes CDR1 SNHLY and CDR2 FYNNEI. CDR3 size: 14 residues. The CDR3 bases are TGTGCCAGCAGTGAAGCCTCGGGGGAGCAGCCCCAGCATTTT. Its protein is CASSEASGEQPQHF.

V usage is TRBV28 and J usage is TRBJ1-5; 8 bases fit TRBD1. In germline, CDR1 is MDHEN, CDR2 SYDVKM. The CDR3 covers 14 residues. V lost 4 bases, J lost 7 bases, and 6 bases stayed unmatched. The CDR3 region has the DNA TGTGCCAGCAGTTCCGGACAGGGCGGCCAGCCCCAGCATTTT. It yields the protein CASSSGQGGQPQHF.

This rearrangement joins TRBV5-4 to TRBJ1-1; D perhaps matches TRBD1 (6 bases). Looked up from germline, CDR1 is SGHNT and CDR2 is YYREEE (reference sequence). The germline V and J ends were trimmed by 3 bases and 4 bases, with 22 bases remaining between them. The CDR3 runs to 17 residues. The CDR3 loop reads CASSSQGWPDLSTEAFF. The CDR3 DNA reads as TGTGCCAGCAGCTCACAGGGCTGGCCGGATCTGAGCACTGAAGCTTTCTTT.

The CDR3: CASSSPGTEAFF. The CDR3 DNA reads TGTGCCAGCAGCTCCCCGGGCACTGAAGCTTTCTTT. The V gene is TRBV11-2, the J gene TRBJ1-1; the D is unclear. This CDR3 has 12 amino acids. The V gene lost 4 bases and the J gene lost 4 bases, with 7 bases spanning the gap. Germline V gene sequence: CDR1 SGHAT, CDR2 FQNNGV.

This chain links TRBV30 with TRBJ2-1, with TRBD2 identical over 16 bases. This CDR3 comprises 18 residues. V lost 8 bases and J lost 4; bases outside the gene matches: 14. Germline V gene data show CDR1 as GTSNPN and CDR2 as SVGIG (reference sequence). The CDR3 DNA sequence: TGTGCCGGGTCCGGGACTAGCGGGGGGGGACTGAAGTACAATGAGCAGTTCTTC. Amino acids: CAGSGTSGGGLKYNEQFF. Combining the CDR3 with reference TRBV30 and TRBJ2-1 gives the whole variable domain SQTIHQWPATLVQPVGSPLSLECTVEGTSNPNLYWYRQAAGRGLQLLFYSVGIGQISSEVPQNLSASRPQDRQFILSSKKLLLSDSGFYLCAGSGTSGGGLKYNEQFFGPGTRLTVL.

The rearrangement joins TRBV7-2 to TRBJ2-5; D possibly matches TRBD1 or TRBD2 (5 bases each). With 5 bases removed from V and 5 bases from J, the gap between germline ends came to 21 bases. This CDR3 comprises 16 residues. Germline CDR1 and CDR2: SGHTA and FQGNSA. The CDR3 nucleotides are TGTGCCAGCAGCCTTTCCGGGACGGAACGAGGGGAGACCCAGTACTTC. Translation gives CASSLSGTERGETQYF.

In its sample, this clone was seen a few times. This chain joins TRBV2 and TRBJ2-1, with TRBD1 identical over 10 bases. Unmatched junction bases numbered 6, after V lost 8 bases and J lost 2 bases. The CDR3 covers 15 residues. CDR1 and CDR2 from the germline V gene are SNHLY and FYNNEI. The CDR3 DNA sequence: TGTGCCAGCCGCCCCGGGACAGGGGCCTACAATGAGCAGTTCTTC. Translating gives CASRPGTGAYNEQFF.

The genes are TRBV11-3 and TRBJ2-4, with TRBD2 identical over 10 bases. After removal of 5 bases from V and 1 base from J, the junction contained 5 bases not matched to a gene. The CDR3 sequence is 16 residues long. Per the germline V gene, CDR1 is SGHNT and CDR2 is YENEEA. The CDR3 DNA is TGTGCCAGCAGCCCAGGGACTAGCGACGCCAAAAACATTCAGTACTTC. Its protein is CASSPGTSDAKNIQYF.

The chain joins TRBV14 to TRBJ1-1, with 7 bases fitting TRBD1. CDR1 SGHDN and CDR2 FVKESK come from the germline V gene. The CDR3 has 19 amino acids. Trimming cost V 4 bases and J 1 base; bases outside gene matches: 18. The CDR3 reads CASSLRISIAGTENTEAFF. The DNA for the CDR3 is TGTGCCAGCAGCCTACGTATAAGTATAGCCGGGACAGAGAACACTGAAGCTTTCTTT.